These 18 T cell receptor beta chains came from one sample sequenced in a study of T cell responses to AZD1222 COVID-19 vaccine. Profiled with immunoSEQ multiplex PCR; TCRdb holds only in-frame clones, not every one. The sample holds approximately 85,000 clones, less than 90% seen once. Source: peripheral blood, taken on day 0 of AZD1222 vaccination. These receptors all come from an adult in good health.

The chain couples TRBV19 to TRBJ1-2; D gene ambiguous. The CDR3 contains 12 residues. Per the germline V gene, CDR1 is LNHDA and CDR2 is SQIVND (reference sequence). Trimming cost V 4 bases and J 5 bases, with 8 bases left between them. The CDR3, as DNA: TGTGCCAGTAGTACGACACGGTATGGCTACACCTTC. This gives the protein CASSTTRYGYTF.

The chain recombines TRBV19 with TRBJ1-1, with 9 bases identical to TRBD1. CDR1 is LNHDA, CDR2 SQIVND, per germline (reference sequence). V was clipped by 3 bases and J by 2 bases; unmatched bases: 4. The CDR3 sequence is 15 residues long. The CDR3: CASSIRDRVNTEAFF. The CDR3 DNA reads TGTGCCAGTAGTATCCGGGACAGGGTTAACACTGAAGCTTTCTTT.

The chain combines TRBV7-2 with TRBJ2-4, with TRBD1 as a possible D gene (6 bases). Germline V gives CDR1 SGHTA, CDR2 FQGNSA. The CDR3 spans 17 residues. V was cut by 1 base and J by 1 base, with 14 bases left in between. CDR3 amino acids: CASSLVGRGGAKNIQYF. DNA for the CDR3: TGTGCCAGCAGCTTAGTCGGCAGGGGCGGTGCCAAAAACATTCAGTACTTC.

The V call is TRBV18, the J call TRBJ1-4; no definite D call. The germline V gene encodes CDR1 KGHSH and CDR2 LQKENI. Trimming stripped 4 bases from V and 6 bases from J, with 15 bases between. The CDR3 loop spans 15 amino acids. CDR3 loop: CASSRSGESDEKLFF. CDR3 sequence (DNA): TGTGCCAGCTCACGGAGCGGGGAGAGCGATGAAAAACTGTTTTTT.

With respect to this clone: Germline is not matched at one junction end, which may reflect a read error. The J gene is TRBJ2-1, the V gene TRBV24-1; 10 bases agree with TRBD2. The CDR3 loop spans 13 amino acids. Germline CDR1 is KGHDR and CDR2 is SFDVKD. The CDR3 reads CSTQRGGNNEQFF. The CDR3 coding sequence is TGTTCCACCCAGCGGGGGGGAAACAATGAGCAGTTCTTC.

The chain combines TRBV10-3 with TRBJ1-5; D remains unclear. Germline-derived CDR1 and CDR2 are ENHRY and SYGVKD. The CDR3 length is 12 residues. Trimming took off 10 bases at V and 2 bases at J, with 9 bases between the two ends. The CDR3 region has the DNA TGTGCCACCGAGGATGGCAATCAGCCCCAGCATTTT. It yields the protein CATEDGNQPQHF.

V is TRBV18 and J is TRBJ1-2; D remains ambiguous. CDR1 is KGHSH, CDR2 LQKENI, per germline. Deletions cut 6 bases from V and 3 bases from J, with 11 bases between. The CDR3 covers 13 residues. The CDR3 region has the DNA TGTGCCAGCTCTTCGGGCCTTGACTATGGCTACACCTTC. Translated: CASSSGLDYGYTF.

The rearrangement uses TRBV7-8 and TRBJ2-1; 11 bases map to TRBD2. V shed 4 bases, J shed 6 bases, and the junction held 5 bases outside the gene matches. This CDR3 has 15 residues. Per the germline V gene, CDR1 is SGHVS and CDR2 is FQNEAQ. Written as DNA, the CDR3 is TGTGCCAGCAGCTATAGCGGGGGGGCTCCCAATGAGCAGTTCTTC. Encoded protein: CASSYSGGAPNEQFF.

This chain uses TRBV28 with TRBJ2-7, with TRBD2 as a possible D gene (6 bases). The V gene's germline CDR1 is MDHEN and CDR2 SYDVKM. The CDR3 covers 14 residues. The ends were cut back, 5 bases at V and 0 bases at J, with 11 bases in the middle. CDR3 sequence reads: CASSVAAASYEQYF. The CDR3 region has the DNA TGTGCCAGCAGTGTAGCGGCTGCCTCCTACGAGCAGTACTTC.

V gene TRBV27 combines with J gene TRBJ1-4; D perhaps matches TRBD1 (6 bases). Trimming cost V 5 bases and J 14 bases, with 18 bases left between them. Germline loops: CDR1 MNHEY, CDR2 SMNVEV (reference sequence). The length of the CDR3 is 13 residues. In nucleotides, the CDR3 is TGTGCCAGCAGTGATATACGGGACATGGTCCTGTTTTTT. Protein sequence: CASSDIRDMVLFF.

This clone was seen a handful of times. This chain joins TRBV5-5 and TRBJ2-6; D remains unclear. Germline V gene sequence: CDR1 SGHKS, CDR2 YYEKEE (reference sequence). Deletions cut 5 bases from V and 4 bases from J, with 10 bases between. CDR3 size: 14 residues. CDR3 sequence reads: CASRQVAGANVLTF. In DNA, the CDR3 is TGTGCCAGCAGGCAGGTTGCCGGGGCCAACGTCCTGACTTTC.

This chain links TRBV7-2 with TRBJ2-1; no clear D. From germline, CDR1 is SGHTA and CDR2 FQGNSA. The CDR3 runs to 11 residues. Trimming removed 5 bases at V and 10 bases at J, with 9 bases between. CDR3 sequence reads: CASSRATEQFF. In nucleotides, the CDR3 is TGTGCCAGCAGCCGGGCCACAGAGCAGTTCTTC.

The rearrangement uses TRBV5-6 and TRBJ1-2; tentatively, D is TRBD1 (6 bases). The CDR3 is made up of 14 amino acids. From germline, CDR1 is SGHDT and CDR2 YYEEEE. V lost 3 bases, J lost 4 bases, and 13 bases lay in between. CDR3 amino acids: CASSSGQLSYGYTF. The CDR3 DNA follows: TGTGCCAGCAGCTCAGGACAGCTTAGCTATGGCTACACCTTC.

The chain has TRBV10-1 and TRBJ1-1; TRBD1 might be the D (5 bases). The germline V gene has CDR1 WNHNN and CDR2 SYGVQD (reference sequence). The CDR3 contains 17 residues. With 5 bases removed from V and 4 bases from J, the gap between germline ends came to 23 bases. The CDR3 protein is CASSRGGETRCGTEAFF. The CDR3 DNA sequence: TGCGCCAGCAGTCGTGGGGGGGAGACACGATGTGGCACTGAAGCTTTCTTT.

The chain recombines TRBV19 with TRBJ1-5; 7 bases map to TRBD1. Germline V lookup: CDR1 LNHDA, CDR2 SQIVND (reference sequence). V trimming: 2 bases; J trimming: 7 bases; junction bases outside the gene matches: 8. This CDR3 is built from 15 residues. CDR3 protein: CASSINRGWEQPQHF. The CDR3 coding sequence is TGTGCCAGTAGTATAAACAGGGGTTGGGAGCAGCCCCAGCATTTT.

The chain has TRBV3-1 (or the pseudogene TRBV3-2) and TRBJ1-2; 9 bases match TRBD1. The ends lost 3 bases at V and 2 bases at J; junction bases unmatched: 13. Germline lookup yields CDR1 LGHDT and CDR2 YNNKEL (reference sequence). This CDR3 is 18 amino acids long. CDR3 protein: CASSQKISGTGRNYGYTF. CDR3 in DNA: TGTGCCAGCAGCCAGAAGATTTCCGGGACAGGGAGGAACTATGGCTACACCTTC.

This clone was detected only a few times. The V gene is TRBV2, the J gene TRBJ2-7; D perhaps matches TRBD1 (6 bases). CDR1 is SNHLY and CDR2 is FYNNEI in the germline V gene. There are 14 residues in the CDR3. The V end lost 6 bases, the J end lost 0 bases, and 12 bases lay between the germline ends. CDR3 sequence (DNA): TGTGCCAGCAGAAACCGGGACATCTCCTACGAGCAGTACTTC. It codes for CASRNRDISYEQYF. The full variable domain, completed using reference TRBV2 and TRBJ2-7, is EPEVTQTPSHQVTQMGQEVILRCVPISNHLYFYWYRQILGQKVEFLVSFYNNEISEKSEIFDDQFSVERPDGSNFTLKIRSTKLEDSAMYFCASRNRDISYEQYFGPGTRLTVT.

The rearrangement links TRBV7-9 to TRBJ2-2, with D unclear. Between the trimmed V and J ends, which lost 2 bases and 0 bases, there was a span of 7 bases. Germline V CDR1 and CDR2: SEHNR, FQNEAQ (reference sequence). The CDR3 has 15 amino acids. The CDR3 nucleotides are TGTGCCAGCAGCTTACCAGCGACGAACACCGGGGAGCTGTTTTTT. It specifies CASSLPATNTGELFF.